This TCR beta chain comes out of a study of CD8 T cells in Susac syndrome. The wider study: Active disease was present in six of the sequenced Susac syndrome patients, whereas roughly 8 of them were in remission. Findings and caveats of the study: As the study acknowledged, the number of individuals in its TCR sequencing and HLA analysis was relatively small.

Reverse transcription of roughly 0.5 to 1 ug RNA used random hexamers. In TCRdb, the immunoSEQ multiplex PCR reads were re-called with MiXCR into one record per CDR3 protein. Here the sample spans roughly 150,000 distinct CDR3 sequences, approximately 95% being singletons. The CD8+ and CD4+ T cells were isolated magnetically using a negative isolation approach, whereas the TEMRA cells were enriched by FACS. This clonotype occurred once. No antigen is known for it. Germline V gene sequence: CDR1 SGHRS, CDR2 YFSETQ. CDR3 length equals 14 residues. V was clipped by 3 bases and J by 4 bases, with 10 bases between them.

J is TRBJ2-2 and V is TRBV5-1, with D perhaps matching TRBD2 (5 bases). This receptor was taken from a human donor with Susac syndrome. Sequenced input: CD4+ T cells from PBMCs. The CDR3: CASSWAAGTGELFF. CDR3 DNA: TGCGCCAGCAGCTGGGCCGCGGGCACCGGGGAGCTGTTTTTT.